This T cell receptor (beta chain) was sequenced during a study of monozygotic twins with inflammatory bowel disease. Study-level points and caveats: Between concordant and discordant twins, repertoire similarity failed to differ, a result that limited power may explain.

The study subjected TCRalpha and TCRbeta cDNA to two nested PCRs of approximately 16 and 9 cycles. With the 5' RACE reads reprocessed, TCRdb shows one record per CDR3 protein and no DNA. The sample holds approximately 150,000 distinct CDR3 sequences. The V gene's germline CDR1 is KGHSH and CDR2 LQKENI. The CDR3 sequence is 18 residues long. Regarding this clonotype: What it binds is unknown.

The V call is TRBV18, the J call TRBJ2-1; the TRBD2 assignment by TCRdb is unverifiable without DNA. The sequence was collected from a human donor with ulcerative colitis or Crohn's disease, or a healthy co-twin of an affected twin (not recorded which). Sequencing was performed on blood. CDR3 protein: CASSPGLAGDRRYNEQFF.